The 2 T cell receptor beta chains in this list originate from one sample, sequenced in a study of shared clonotypes between healthy human individuals (TCRdb year 2020). For the CD8 naive samples, CD45RO-negative cells were positively selected for CCR7, yielding a CD45RA+CCR7+ population from which TemRA cells were excluded. The receptor library was made with the immunoSEQ multiplex PCR assay. In TCRdb, the immuneACCESS table is reduced to in-frame sequences with V and J assigned. These tables do not hold every clone; where another copy was compared, an unresolved V gene accounts for under half, and the others remain unexplained. In this sample the table shows about 2.1 million clones, 93% of which occur a single time. The top ten clones comprise 1.5% to 2% of the sample. The sequenced sample was naive CD8+ T cells from PBMCs. Taken with the paper, the label for cell subset or site translates to: CD45RA+CCR7+. The receptors originated from a man aged 18 to 29 in good health. Some clones in this sample may be carry-over from other donors' samples.

The V gene is TRBV29-1, the J gene TRBJ2-2; D not certain. The germline V gene has CDR1 SQVTM and CDR2 ANQGSEA. The CDR3 extends over 13 amino acids. Trimming stripped 4 bases from V and 4 bases from J, with 10 bases between. CDR3 loop: CSVVGRVTGELFF. The CDR3 nucleotides read TGCAGCGTTGTTGGGCGAGTCACCGGGGAGCTGTTTTTT.

This clone has only one observation. CDR3 region: CASSIWGQDTYEQYF. The DNA for the CDR3 is TGTGCCAGTAGTATATGGGGACAGGATACCTACGAGCAGTACTTC. The J gene is TRBJ2-7, the V gene TRBV19; the match to TRBD1 covers 8 bases. V trimming: 2 bases; J trimming: 2 bases; junction bases outside the gene matches: 5. Germline V gene lookup returns CDR1 LNHDA and CDR2 SQIVND (reference sequence). The CDR3 totals 15 residues.